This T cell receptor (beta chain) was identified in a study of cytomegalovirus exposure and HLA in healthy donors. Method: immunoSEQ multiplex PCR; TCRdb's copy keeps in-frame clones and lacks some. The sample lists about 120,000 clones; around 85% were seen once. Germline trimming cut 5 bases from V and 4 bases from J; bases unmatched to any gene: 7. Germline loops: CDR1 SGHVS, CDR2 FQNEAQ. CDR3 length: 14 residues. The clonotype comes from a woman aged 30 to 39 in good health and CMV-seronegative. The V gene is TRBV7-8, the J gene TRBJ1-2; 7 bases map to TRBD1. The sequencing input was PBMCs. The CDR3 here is CASSAGTASYGYTF. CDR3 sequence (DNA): TGTGCCAGCAGCGCAGGGACAGCCTCCTATGGCTACACCTTC.